The clone carrying this TCR beta chain was seen only a few times. Here immunoSEQ multiplex PCR was the method, and the copy in TCRdb shows in-frame clones only, minus some. The data hold 15,000 or so clones, with 65% to 85% observed a single time. These data belong to a study of immune cell composition in non-small cell lung cancer. V dropped 7 bases and J dropped 8; count of bases not matched to a gene: 13. Germline values: CDR1 SQVTM, CDR2 ANQGSEA. The CDR3 covers 13 residues. Sequences were obtained from lung tumor tissue. This rearrangement joins TRBV29-1 to TRBJ1-2; 7 nucleotides match TRBD1. The TCR was taken from a human donor with non-small cell lung cancer. CDR3 sequence: CSASPRQGQGYTF. The CDR3 DNA follows: TGCAGCGCCTCACCCCGACAGGGTCAAGGCTACACCTTC.